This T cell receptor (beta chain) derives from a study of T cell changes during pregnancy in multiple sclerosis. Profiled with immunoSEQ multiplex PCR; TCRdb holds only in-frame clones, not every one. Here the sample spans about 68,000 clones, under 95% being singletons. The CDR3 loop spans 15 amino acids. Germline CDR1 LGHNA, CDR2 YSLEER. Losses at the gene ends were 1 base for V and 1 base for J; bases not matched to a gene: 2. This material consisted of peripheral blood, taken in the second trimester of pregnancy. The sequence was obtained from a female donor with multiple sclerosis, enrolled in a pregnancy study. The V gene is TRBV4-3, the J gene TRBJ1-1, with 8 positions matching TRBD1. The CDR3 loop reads CASSQVDRGNTEAFF. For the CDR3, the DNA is TGCGCCAGCAGCCAAGTAGACAGGGGGAACACTGAAGCTTTCTTT.